This TCR beta chain was retrieved from a study of identical twins (dated by TCRdb to 2016 to 2018). Turning to the overall study: TCR alpha and beta repertoires from monozygotic twins, unrelated adults of various ages and cord blood were deep-sequenced to test whether fetal clonotypes persist. To rule out contamination, replicate twin experiments were performed at different times with different library preparation protocols.

Every donor in the study was a healthy Caucasian. The researchers also sequenced three unrelated adults who were not twins: a male aged 18 to 30, a male aged 50 to 59, and a female aged 50 to 59. Miltenyi CD45RO+ enrichment and human naive T-cell isolation kits were used to isolate memory (CD45RO+) and naive T cells from PBMC. What the study reported, not specific to this receptor: The excess sharing between twins in beta out-of-frame sequences was weaker because fewer shared sequences reduced the signal-to-noise ratio. Invariant T cells such as MAIT and iNKT could partly confound zero-insertion analyses, although diverse VJ usage argued against such confounding for most clonotypes. Compared with coincidental sharing between unrelated individuals, out-of-frame TCR alpha sequences shared between twins showed an excess of sequences with low generation probability. Fewer insertions were carried by abundant cord blood beta clonotypes, a similar but weaker trend appeared in young adult naive repertoires, and no such trend appeared in memory repertoires. Conclusions relied on cross-sectional statistical analysis, since the same donors could not be followed over many years. In monozygotic twins, recombination models systematically underestimated out-of-frame TCR alpha sharing, but the models matched the sharing seen between unrelated individuals.

Its CDR3 holds 14 amino acids, cysteine through phenylalanine. The sequence is cut down to CDR3 DNA, 42 bases in frame from base 1. CDR1 and CDR2 (WNHNN, SYGVQD) derive from the germline V gene (reference sequence). Compared with germline, V lacks 8 bases and J lacks 2 bases; bases without a gene match: 4. This clonotype was observed a few times. Its antigen is unknown. No base quality values were provided; no much bigger clone lies one nucleotide off. The receptor library was made with 5' RACE. Sequenced using an Illumina HiSeq 2000. Template switching introduced a universal primer binding site; the final cDNA contained a unique molecular identifier, enabling accurate counting of TCR cDNA molecules. Specific primers in the conserved constant-segment region were used to synthesize first-strand cDNA for the TCR alpha and beta chains. Each cDNA library was double barcoded, with a SMART-Mk sample barcode plus Illumina barcodes, to control for contamination. TruSeq adapter sequences, together with Illumina sample barcodes, were added in two successive PCR steps. The TCR alpha and beta cDNA libraries were sequenced on the Illumina HiSeq platform using custom primers. Per the original workflow: Unique molecular identifiers were extracted from raw reads with MiGEC, and CDR3 positions were determined with MiXCR. Recombination models were inferred per individual with the repgenHMM and IGoR tools using an EM algorithm. Shared clonotype analysis was performed with the tcR package in R, normalizing sharing by the product of cloneset sizes. Out-of-frame nonproductive sequences were analyzed to study raw recombination free of thymic and clonal selection effects. Clones were called with MiXCR by TCRdb after fastp trimmed the public reads at Q25, and only in-frame beta chains were retained. Identical CDR3 proteins give one entry, which carries the most common genes and DNA. None of the V and J calls come from the authors' own analysis; TCRdb made them. The sample has hundreds of thousands of distinct CDR3 sequences on record, around 6.1% of them singletons. Clones ranked in the top ten supply 1.5% to 2% of the sample.

In this chain, TRBV10-1 is recombined with TRBJ2-3, and 10 junction bases match TRBD2. The sequenced sample consisted of naive T cells sorted from blood. The meaning of the sample's cell subset or site label: cells isolated with a human naive T-cell isolation kit. This TCR came from a man between 18 and 29 years old in good health. DNA sequence: TGCGCCAGCCATAGCGGGAGGACCACAGATACGCAGTATTTT. Its protein product is CASHSGRTTDTQYF.